The rows below give T cell receptor beta chains drawn from one sample of a study of patients and donors after allogeneic stem cell transplantation. TCRdb reanalysed the RT-PCR reads using MiXCR and keeps one entry per CDR3 protein. The table includes about 200,000 distinct CDR3 sequences, less than 50% detected once. The sample was blood, either unsorted or a sorted T cell fraction (not recorded which). The receptors were gathered from a human donor who was either an allogeneic HSCT recipient or a stem cell or donor lymphocyte infusion donor (not recorded which). It is not recorded whose cells these are; they may come from a transplant donor. CDR3s include the opening cysteine and the closing phenylalanine or tryptophan. The order of the fields is J gene, V gene, clone size, D gene, CDR3 protein, CDR3 DNA. D genes are given only for firm matches. Rows give clone size only sometimes, using once, few, many, or a class for an expanded clone.

TRBJ1-5,TRBV12-3/TRBV12-4,medium-sized,.,CASRGRAFGNNQPQHF,TGTGCCAGCAGGGGCCGGGCGTTTGGAAACAATCAGCCCCAGCATTTT
TRBJ2-1,TRBV5-1,.,TRBD2,CASSLELADNEQFF,TGCGCCAGCAGCTTGGAACTAGCGGACAATGAGCAGTTCTTC
TRBJ1-4,TRBV3-1,.,.,CASSHGRVLDEKLFF,TGTGCCAGCAGCCACGGCAGGGTACTGGATGAAAAACTGTTTTTT
TRBJ1-2,TRBV28,.,.,CASSFRRYRNFYGYTF,TGTGCCAGCAGTTTCCGACGTTACAGGAATTTCTATGGCTACACCTTC
TRBJ1-2,TRBV7-9,.,.,CASSLFRGYTF,TGTGCCAGCAGCTTGTTTCGGGGCTACACCTTC
TRBJ2-3,TRBV10-3,few,.,CALRGSSSTDTQYF,TGTGCCCTCCGGGGGTCCTCTAGCACAGATACGCAGTATTTT
TRBJ2-1,TRBV4-3,few,.,CASSQDYGNPAYNEQFF,TGCGCCAGCAGCCAGGACTACGGTAATCCGGCCTACAATGAGCAGTTCTTC
TRBJ2-7,TRBV12-3/TRBV12-4,.,.,CASSGSRIGASYEQYF,TGTGCCAGCAGTGGGAGCCGCATTGGGGCCTCCTACGAGCAGTACTTC
TRBJ1-1,TRBV12-3/TRBV12-4,few,.,CASSFGVHYSEAFF,TGTGCCAGCAGTTTCGGGGTTCACTATAGTGAAGCTTTCTTT
TRBJ2-7,TRBV5-1,.,TRBD2,CASSMAGTNYEQYF,TGCGCCAGCAGCATGGCCGGGACTAACTACGAGCAGTACTTC
TRBJ2-4,TRBV12-3/TRBV12-4,.,TRBD1,CASERTGSKNIQYF,TGTGCCAGCGAACGGACAGGGTCCAAAAACATTCAGTACTTC
TRBJ1-2,TRBV15,.,TRBD1,CATSLTGGGYGYTF,TGTGCCACCAGCCTCACAGGGGGAGGCTATGGCTACACCTTC
TRBJ2-3,TRBV2,.,.,CASRVRGDTQYF,TGTGCCAGCAGGGTCAGGGGTGATACGCAGTATTTT
TRBJ1-4,TRBV9,.,.,CASSEAPGTNEKLFF,TGTGCCAGCAGCGAAGCCCCAGGCACTAATGAAAAACTGTTTTTT
TRBJ1-2,TRBV7-8,.,TRBD1,CASSLIQGLIYGYTF,TGTGCCAGCAGCTTAATACAGGGGCTTATCTATGGCTACACCTTC
TRBJ1-1,TRBV5-6,few,.,CASSRTGVNTEAFF,TGTGCCAGCAGCCGTACCGGGGTGAACACTGAAGCTTTCTTT
TRBJ1-1,TRBV28,few,.,CASSFPGRIGTEAFF,TGTGCCAGCAGTTTCCCTGGGAGGATAGGCACTGAAGCTTTCTTT
TRBJ1-1,TRBV30,few,.,CAWTLTENTEAFF,TGTGCCTGGACCTTGACAGAGAACACTGAAGCTTTCTTT
TRBJ1-6,TRBV7-3,few,.,CASSLTLSGAPLHF,TGTGCCAGCAGTCTGACCCTCTCCGGGGCCCCCCTCCACTTT
TRBJ1-1,TRBV6-2/TRBV6-3,.,.,CASERMGVGRTEAFF,TGTGCCAGCGAGCGTATGGGAGTGGGCCGCACTGAAGCTTTCTTT
TRBJ1-1,TRBV15,.,.,CAVKPQDMNTEAFF,TGTGCCGTTAAGCCCCAGGATATGAACACTGAAGCTTTCTTT
TRBJ1-2,TRBV5-1,.,TRBD1,CASSLAGQGNGYTF,TGCGCCAGCAGCTTGGCGGGACAGGGTAACGGCTACACCTTC
TRBJ1-3,TRBV6-6,.,.,CASSYRPHGNTIYF,TGTGCCAGCAGTTACCGGCCTCACGGAAACACCATATATTTT
TRBJ1-2,TRBV4-1,.,.,CASSQEVGTDYGYTF,TGCGCCAGCAGCCAAGAAGTTGGGACCGACTATGGCTACACCTTC
TRBJ2-2,TRBV15,.,.,CATSRDIGTGELFF,TGTGCCACCAGCAGAGATATCGGCACCGGGGAGCTGTTTTTT
TRBJ1-4,TRBV7-6,.,TRBD1,CASSKMTGEGEKLFF,TGTGCCAGCAGCAAGATGACAGGGGAAGGTGAAAAACTGTTTTTT
TRBJ1-6,TRBV7-3,few,.,CASSLSTGGPLHF,TGTGCCAGCAGCTTAAGTACCGGGGGCCCCCTCCACTTT
TRBJ1-1,TRBV10-3,few,.,CAISASLGVTEAFF,TGTGCCATCAGTGCCTCATTGGGGGTAACTGAAGCTTTCTTT
TRBJ1-3,TRBV5-1,.,.,CASSLEARGAQDTIYF,TGCGCCAGCAGCTTGGAGGCGAGGGGCGCCCAGGACACCATATATTTT
TRBJ1-1,TRBV29-1,.,.,CSVRIDSRTEAFF,TGCAGCGTGCGGATCGATAGCCGGACTGAAGCTTTCTTT
TRBJ2-7,TRBV20-1,.,.,CSARTPGRVFMYEQYF,TGCAGTGCTAGAACCCCAGGGAGAGTTTTTATGTACGAGCAGTACTTC
TRBJ1-1,TRBV9,few,.,CASSASGTAEAFF,TGTGCCAGCAGCGCGTCCGGGACCGCCGAAGCTTTCTTT
TRBJ1-3,TRBV9,.,.,CASTRDISGNTIYF,TGTGCCAGCACCCGGGACATCTCTGGAAACACCATATATTTT
TRBJ1-2,TRBV6-6,few,.,CASSSRNGYTF,TGTGCCAGCAGTAGTAGGAATGGCTACACCTTC
TRBJ2-7,TRBV10-3,.,.,CAISVGVGYEQYF,TGTGCCATCAGTGTCGGGGTAGGCTACGAGCAGTACTTC
TRBJ1-1,TRBV6-1,.,.,CASSGNRWVRTEAFF,TGTGCCAGTTCAGGGAATCGGTGGGTTCGCACTGAAGCTTTCTTT
TRBJ1-1,TRBV7-2,.,.,CASSLAVQGSSTEAFF,TGTGCCAGCAGCTTAGCGGTTCAGGGGAGTAGCACTGAAGCTTTCTTT
TRBJ2-1,TRBV18,.,TRBD2,CASSPIAGQYNEQFF,TGTGCCAGCTCACCTATAGCGGGGCAGTACAATGAGCAGTTCTTC
TRBJ1-2,TRBV4-1,.,.,CASSSDRFYGYTF,TGCGCCAGCAGCTCGGACAGATTCTATGGCTACACCTTC
TRBJ1-4,TRBV7-8,.,.,CASSPSGEKLFF,TGTGCCAGCAGCCCGTCAGGGGAAAAACTGTTTTTT
TRBJ1-2,TRBV4-1,few,.,CASSQDSRGIDYGYTF,TGCGCCAGCAGCCAAGATAGTAGGGGAATAGACTATGGCTACACCTTC
TRBJ1-5,TRBV5-5,many,.,CASSPVSSNQPQHF,TGTGCCAGCAGCCCAGTCAGTAGCAATCAGCCCCAGCATTTT
TRBJ1-1,TRBV12-3/TRBV12-4,few,.,CASPPRGRGEAFF,TGTGCCAGCCCCCCGCGGGGGAGGGGTGAAGCTTTCTTT
TRBJ2-4,TRBV4-3,.,.,CASSQERGLAKNIQYF,TGCGCCAGCAGCCAAGAAAGAGGTCTAGCCAAAAACATTCAGTACTTC
TRBJ2-1,TRBV4-2,.,.,CASSQVTRGRSYNEQFF,TGTGCCAGCAGCCAAGTAACGCGGGGACGCTCCTACAATGAGCAGTTCTTC
TRBJ1-1,TRBV5-1,few,.,CASSSRGAGGIAEAFF,TGCGCCAGCAGCTCGAGGGGGGCCGGGGGTATTGCTGAAGCTTTCTTT
TRBJ2-5,TRBV4-1,.,.,CASSHGRGSRWETQYF,TGCGCCAGCAGCCATGGACGAGGCTCGAGGTGGGAGACCCAGTACTTC
TRBJ2-7,TRBV4-1,.,.,CASSQGKGQGLLSSYEQYF,TGCGCCAGCAGCCAAGGTAAAGGCCAGGGGCTTCTCTCATCCTACGAGCAGTACTTC
TRBJ2-7,TRBV5-1,.,TRBD2,CASSSPGLASYEQYF,TGCGCCAGCAGCTCCCCGGGACTAGCGTCCTACGAGCAGTACTTC
TRBJ2-1,TRBV29-1,.,TRBD1,CSALDRVGGEQFF,TGCAGCGCATTGGACAGGGTAGGAGGTGAGCAGTTCTTC
TRBJ1-1,TRBV9,few,TRBD1,CASSPGTGRMNTEAFF,TGTGCCAGCAGCCCCGGGACAGGGCGCATGAACACTGAAGCTTTCTTT